This T cell receptor beta chain was recovered during a study of control samples from healthy donors and cancer patients. The CDR3 runs 15 residues. Unmatched junction bases numbered 4, after V lost 5 bases and J lost 4 bases. Germline loops: CDR1 LNHDA, CDR2 SQIVND (reference sequence). Clones were sequenced by immunoSEQ multiplex PCR, and TCRdb holds only the in-frame ones, with some missing. This table has 110,000 to 150,000 clones, roughly nine tenths appearing once. The source is a woman in her 30s in good health. The chain combines TRBV19 with TRBJ2-2; TRBD1 agrees at 10 bases. Sequenced material: blood. CDR3 region: CASSGDRGGTGELFF. CDR3 nucleotide sequence: TGTGCCAGTAGTGGGGACAGGGGAGGCACCGGGGAGCTGTTTTTT.